A single sample is the source of the 13 T cell receptor beta chains below, sequenced in a study of T cells in localized non-small cell lung cancer. Sequencing was performed with immunoSEQ multiplex PCR; in TCRdb, only in-frame clones are kept and a portion is missing. Found here are 40,000 or so clones, approximately 86% of them singletons; the top ten hold 5% to 8%. Sequencing used peripheral blood, obtained before any cancer treatment. These receptors were obtained from a man aged 40-75 years with stage I lung adenocarcinoma.

This chain joins TRBV12-2 and TRBJ2-3; no check of the table's D call, TRBD2, against the DNA was made. TRBV12-2 is assigned pseudogene status. This CDR3 has 15 amino acids. The DNA for the CDR3 is TGTGCAAGTCGCCCTCGGACTAGGGCCACAGATACGCAGTATTTT. It yields the protein CASRPRTRATDTQYF.

The genes are TRBV29-1 and TRBJ1-1; a possible D gene is TRBD1 (5 bases). The CDR3 has 14 amino acids. The germline CDR1 and CDR2 sequences are SQVTM and ANQGSEA. Trimming took 4 bases from V and 6 from J, leaving 18 bases between them. The CDR3 loop reads CSVARDGQRSEAFF. CDR3 sequence (DNA): TGCAGCGTTGCACGGGACGGTCAGAGGTCTGAAGCTTTCTTT.

The genes are TRBV7-3 and TRBJ2-2; 8 nucleotides line up with TRBD2. The CDR3 extends over 15 amino acids. J gave up 0 bases and V 4 bases, and 1 base lay outside the gene matches. Germline CDR1 and CDR2: SGHTA and FQGTGA. CDR3 nucleotides: TGTGCCAGCAGCTCGGGACTAGCGAACACCGGGGAGCTGTTTTTT. It is translated as CASSSGLANTGELFF.

There are a few counts of this clone. The J gene is TRBJ1-5, the V gene TRBV27, with 8 bases identical to TRBD1. Germline V gives CDR1 MNHEY, CDR2 SMNVEV (reference sequence). The J segment lost 4 bases and the V segment lost 5 bases, leaving 1 base of the junction unmatched. This CDR3 is built from 13 residues. The CDR3 sequence is CASSDRGNQPQHF. Here the CDR3 DNA reads TGTGCCAGCAGTGACAGGGGAAATCAGCCCCAGCATTTT.

The chain joins TRBV7-3 to TRBJ2-3, with 13 bases fitting TRBD2. V was pared by 5 bases and J by 4 bases, with 6 bases of the junction left unmatched. Germline lookup yields CDR1 SGHTA and CDR2 FQGTGA. This CDR3 is built from 16 residues. The CDR3 DNA is TGTGCCAGCAGCCCCAGGACTAGCGGGAGCGCAGATACGCAGTATTTT. Its translation is CASSPRTSGSADTQYF.

The rearrangement joins TRBV5-4 to TRBJ2-1, with a weak D call TRBD2 (6 bases). Germline CDR1 and CDR2: SGHNT and YYREEE (reference sequence). The CDR3 is 16 residues long. The V end was cut by 5 bases, the J end by 6 bases, with 21 bases between. This CDR3 reads CASRRAGTQPVNEQFF. CDR3 sequence (DNA): TGTGCCAGCAGACGAGCCGGGACTCAGCCGGTCAATGAGCAGTTCTTC.

In this sample, this clone turned up a few times. The chain employs TRBV7-6 and TRBJ2-7; TRBD2 matches at 13 bases. The CDR3 spans 17 residues. The V segment lost 1 base and the J segment 5 bases; nucleotides outside the gene matches: 8. Per the germline V gene, CDR1 is SGHVS and CDR2 is FNYEAQ. The CDR3 protein is CASSLVFPGLAGNEQYF. Here the CDR3 DNA reads TGTGCCAGCAGCTTAGTGTTCCCGGGACTAGCGGGAAACGAGCAGTACTTC.

The V gene is TRBV7-9, the J gene TRBJ1-2; TRBD1 might be the D (5 bases). Germline V CDR1 and CDR2: SEHNR, FQNEAQ (reference sequence). V lost 4 bases and J 7 bases, leaving 13 bases between the germline ends. This CDR3 comprises 13 residues. DNA for the CDR3: TGTGCCAGCAGCTCCGCTGGTCAGGGTGGCTACACCTTC. Translation gives CASSSAGQGGYTF.

V gene TRBV4-2 combines with J gene TRBJ2-3; 13 positions agree with TRBD2. The germline gives CDR1 LGHNA, CDR2 YNFKEQ. The CDR3 totals 17 residues. V shed 2 bases and J 4 bases; nucleotides not matched to a gene: 6. CDR3 coding DNA: TGTGCCAGCAGCCAACCACTAGCGGGAGGGGGGGCAGATACGCAGTATTTT. Its protein product is CASSQPLAGGGADTQYF.

V is TRBV19 and J is TRBJ2-3; TRBD2 is a possible D gene (5 bases). CDR1 is LNHDA, CDR2 SQIVND, per germline (reference sequence). The CDR3 runs 15 residues. The V gene lost 1 base and the J gene lost 1 base, with 9 bases spanning the gap. Here the CDR3 DNA reads TGTGCCAGTAGTATAGTCAGGACTGGCACAGATACGCAGTATTTT. Its protein product is CASSIVRTGTDTQYF.

J is TRBJ2-1 and V is TRBV5-1, with D perhaps matching TRBD1 (5 bases). Germline V gene data show CDR1 as SGHRS and CDR2 as YFSETQ. The CDR3 is 14 residues long. V lost 2 bases, J lost 10 bases, and 16 bases lay in between. CDR3 amino acids: CASSLGTPAGEQFF. The DNA of the CDR3 is TGCGCCAGCAGCTTAGGTACGCCGGCAGGGGAGCAGTTCTTC.

The rearrangement joins TRBV27 to TRBJ1-2, with D uncertain. The length of the CDR3 is 14 residues. Trimming removed 6 bases at V and 1 base at J, with 12 bases between. Germline CDR1 MNHEY, CDR2 SMNVEV (reference sequence). Written as DNA, the CDR3 is TGTGCCAGCAGATCCCTTACGCGTAACTATGGCTACACCTTC. Protein: CASRSLTRNYGYTF.

This chain links TRBV6-6 with TRBJ2-7, with D perhaps matching TRBD1 (6 bases). The CDR3 spans 16 residues. Germline V gives CDR1 MNHNY, CDR2 SVGAGI (reference sequence). V dropped 8 bases and J dropped 2 bases, with 22 bases sitting between them. The CDR3 DNA reads TGTGCCAGCGGTAGGATGCTAGGGGGAAGAGCCTACGAGCAGTACTTC. Translating gives CASGRMLGGRAYEQYF.